This TCR beta chain emerged from a study of blood T cell repertoires in COVID-19. Study context: Specimens from acute and convalescent COVID-19 originated in the United States, Italy and Spain. T cells, B-cell-depleted T cells, or PBMCs supplied cDNA or gDNA.

The CDR3 runs to 14 residues. V was clipped by 6 bases and J by 2 bases; unmatched bases: 5. The germline gives CDR1 ENHRY, CDR2 SYGVKD. In the original workflow: Quantification of nucleated cells was approximated via reference gene primer amplification. TCRdb's copy holds only in-frame clones and misses some; the assay was immunoSEQ multiplex PCR. D and trimming were read from the DNA, whereas the V and J calls and clone size are those reported in that table. The data contain approximately 170,000 clones, 70% to 90% of them singletons. Sequencing was carried out using peripheral blood. This receptor was obtained from a middle-aged man who had recovered from COVID-19. The chain has TRBV10-3 and TRBJ2-7; 9 bases match TRBD1. CDR3 in DNA: TGTGCCATCAGGATGGACAGGGGAGCCTACGAGCAGTACTTC. Amino acids: CAIRMDRGAYEQYF.